Sequencing of this T cell receptor beta chain was carried out in a study of blood T cell repertoires in COVID-19. Across the study: The study drew acute and convalescent COVID-19 samples from the United States, Italy and Spain. T cells, B-cell-depleted T cells, or PBMCs supplied cDNA or gDNA.

Libraries were prepared by immunoSEQ multiplex PCR; TCRdb keeps only in-frame clonotypes and omits some of them. Of about 200,000 clones in the sample, approximately 81% were seen once. The germline V and J ends were trimmed by 0 bases and 10 bases, with 15 bases remaining between them. This CDR3 is built from 15 residues. The germline V gene has CDR1 SGHAT and CDR2 FQNNGV. Seattle patient enrollment occurred during active infection, with longitudinal follow-up thereafter. Material for sequencing was peripheral blood. This receptor was obtained from a person aged 70 to 85 with COVID-19, enrolled during active disease. The chain recombines TRBV11-2 with TRBJ1-4; D might be TRBD1 (5 bases). The CDR3 spells CASSLEWGGEGKLFF. The DNA of the CDR3 is TGTGCCAGCAGCTTAGAATGGGGGGGTGAGGGAAAACTGTTTTTT.